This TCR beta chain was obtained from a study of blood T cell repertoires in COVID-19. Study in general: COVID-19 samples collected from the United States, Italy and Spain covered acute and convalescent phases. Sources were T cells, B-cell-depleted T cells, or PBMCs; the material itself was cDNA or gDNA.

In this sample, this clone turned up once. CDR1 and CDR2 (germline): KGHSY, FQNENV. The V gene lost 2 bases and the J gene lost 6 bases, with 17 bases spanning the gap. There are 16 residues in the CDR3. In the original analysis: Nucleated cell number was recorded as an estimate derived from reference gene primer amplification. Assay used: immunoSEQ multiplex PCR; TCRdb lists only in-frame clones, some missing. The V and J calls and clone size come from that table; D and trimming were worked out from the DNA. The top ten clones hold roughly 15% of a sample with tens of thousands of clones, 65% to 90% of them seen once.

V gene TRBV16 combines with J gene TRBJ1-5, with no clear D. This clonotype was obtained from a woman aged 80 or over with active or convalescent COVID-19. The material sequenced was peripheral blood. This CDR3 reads CASSQESGLEGQPQHF. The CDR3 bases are TGTGCCAGCAGCCAAGAATCGGGTTTGGAGGGTCAGCCCCAGCATTTT.